These T cell receptor beta chains were read from a single sample in a study of shared clonotypes between healthy human individuals. Clones were sequenced by immunoSEQ multiplex PCR, and TCRdb holds only the in-frame ones, with some missing. The sample gives roughly 1,600,000 clones, approximately 98.5% of which show up once; about 0.35% is in the top ten. The specimen sequenced was naive CD4+ T cells sorted from blood. The receptors come from a man under 40 in good health. CDR3s include the opening cysteine and the closing phenylalanine or tryptophan. Each record gives: D gene, clone size, J gene, V gene, CDR3 protein, CDR3 DNA. D genes are given only for firm matches. Rows may omit the clone size; those that give it use once, few, many or a size class.

. | . | TRBJ1-5 | TRBV25-1 | CASSVQEGRPQHF | TGTGCCAGCAGTGTTCAGGAGGGAAGGCCCCAGCATTTT
. | . | TRBJ2-3 | TRBV11-2 | CASSLPTVDTQYF | TGTGCCAGCAGCCTCCCGACTGTAGATACGCAGTATTTT
. | . | TRBJ2-7 | TRBV11-3 | CASSSTISYEQYF | TGTGCCAGCAGCTCGACAATTTCATACGAGCAGTACTTC
. | . | TRBJ2-4 | TRBV7-2 | CASSFWGAKNIQYF | TGTGCCAGCAGCTTTTGGGGGGCCAAAAACATTCAGTACTTC
TRBD1 | . | TRBJ1-2 | TRBV6-5 | CASSYTGVSWGYTF | TGTGCCAGCAGTTACACAGGGGTCTCCTGGGGCTACACCTTC
TRBD1 | . | TRBJ2-7 | TRBV7-2 | CASSLEVSGQYSYEQYF | TGTGCCAGCAGCTTAGAGGTGTCGGGACAGTACTCCTACGAGCAGTACTTC
TRBD2 | . | TRBJ2-3 | TRBV7-2 | CASSLAPSGRAQYF | TGTGCCAGCAGCTTAGCGCCTAGCGGGAGGGCGCAGTATTTT
. | . | TRBJ1-1 | TRBV6-5 | CASSYSVTGSEAFF | TGTGCCAGCAGTTACTCGGTCACAGGGTCTGAAGCTTTCTTT
. | . | TRBJ2-3 | TRBV20-1 | CSPGREDTQYF | TGCAGCCCCGGAAGGGAAGATACGCAGTATTTT
TRBD2 | . | TRBJ2-3 | TRBV7-9 | CASSYPRLAGTDTQYF | TGTGCCAGCAGCTATCCCCGACTAGCGGGCACAGATACGCAGTATTTT
. | . | TRBJ1-2 | TRBV9 | CASSAELRFGYTF | TGTGCCAGCAGCGCCGAGCTCAGGTTCGGCTACACCTTC
TRBD2 | . | TRBJ2-5 | TRBV29-1 | CSVEGGSASGETQYF | TGCAGCGTTGAAGGGGGGAGCGCTAGCGGGGAAACCCAGTACTTC
. | . | TRBJ1-1 | TRBV9 | CASSLTGNTEAFF | TGTGCCAGCAGCTTGACAGGGAACACTGAAGCTTTCTTT
. | . | TRBJ2-2 | TRBV5-4 | CASSVTATGELFF | TGTGCCAGCAGTGTCACTGCCACCGGGGAGCTGTTTTTT
TRBD2 | . | TRBJ2-3 | TRBV2 | CASSQLAGGTDTQYF | TGTGCCAGCAGTCAGCTAGCGGGAGGGACAGATACGCAGTATTTT
TRBD1 | . | TRBJ2-1 | TRBV6-1 | CASSEDKGATAEEEQFF | TGTGCCAGCAGTGAAGATAAGGGGGCGACGGCAGAAGAAGAGCAGTTCTTC
TRBD1 | . | TRBJ1-2 | TRBV11-2 | CASSSTGGSGYTF | TGTGCCAGCAGCTCGACAGGGGGCTCCGGCTACACCTTC
. | . | TRBJ2-7 | TRBV28 | CASSTPNRYEQYF | TGTGCCAGCAGTACTCCTAATCGCTACGAGCAGTACTTC
. | . | TRBJ2-3 | TRBV28 | CASSFGWKMVYAEATDTQYF | TGTGCCAGCAGTTTTGGTTGGAAGATGGTTTATGCGGAGGCTACAGATACGCAGTATTTT
. | . | TRBJ2-7 | TRBV29-1 | CSVASGGEQYF | TGCAGCGTTGCTTCTGGCGGCGAGCAGTACTTC
. | . | TRBJ2-1 | TRBV19 | CASRETSISYEQFF | TGTGCCAGTAGGGAGACTAGTATTTCCTATGAGCAGTTCTTC
. | once | TRBJ1-5 | TRBV7-2 | CASSLEGWESSNQPQHF | TGTGCCAGCAGCTTAGAGGGTTGGGAGAGTAGCAATCAGCCCCAGCATTTT
TRBD1 | . | TRBJ1-1 | TRBV7-8 | CASSQGQRNTEAFF | TGTGCCAGCAGCCAGGGACAGAGGAACACTGAAGCTTTCTTT
TRBD1 | once | TRBJ2-5 | TRBV5-1 | CASSFRGREETQYF | TGCGCCAGCAGCTTCAGGGGGAGAGAGGAGACCCAGTACTTC
TRBD2 | . | TRBJ2-7 | TRBV7-9 | CASTGGVIAGLYTYEQYF | TGTGCCAGCACCGGGGGGGTAATAGCGGGACTTTACACCTACGAGCAGTACTTC
. | . | TRBJ2-7 | TRBV21-1 | CASSKLGISYEQYF | TGTGCCAGCAGCAAACTTGGGATTTCCTACGAGCAGTACTTC
. | . | TRBJ2-3 | TRBV29-1 | CSVDLLVGKYF | TGCAGCGTTGATTTGTTGGTAGGAAAGTATTTT
TRBD1 | . | TRBJ2-1 | TRBV2 | CATLRDRGRNNEQFF | TGTGCCACCCTTCGGGACAGGGGGCGGAACAATGAGCAGTTCTTC
. | . | TRBJ1-3 | TRBV7-6 | CASSLGTSSGNTIYF | TGTGCCAGCAGCTTAGGCACGAGCTCTGGAAACACCATATATTTT
TRBD2 | . | TRBJ2-5 | TRBV15 | CATSRGGGSQETQYF | TGTGCCACCAGCAGAGGGGGGGGGTCCCAAGAGACCCAGTACTTC
. | . | TRBJ1-4 | TRBV19 | CASSISQGGEKLFF | TGTGCCAGTAGTATCTCCCAGGGAGGTGAAAAACTGTTTTTT
TRBD2 | . | TRBJ2-1 | TRBV18 | CASSPPGLAGGNNEQFF | TGTGCCAGCTCACCACCCGGACTAGCGGGAGGGAACAATGAGCAGTTCTTC
. | . | TRBJ2-1 | TRBV5-1 | CASSLVLASNNEQFF | TGCGCCAGCAGCTTAGTTCTAGCGTCTAACAATGAGCAGTTCTTC
. | . | TRBJ2-7 | TRBV18 | CASSLGGPSAYEQYF | TGTGCCAGCTCACTGGGGGGTCCCTCGGCCTACGAGCAGTACTTC
. | . | TRBJ1-3 | TRBV18 | CASSPGGNRNTIYF | TGTGCCAGCTCACCCGGAGGTAATAGAAACACCATATATTTT
TRBD2 | . | TRBJ2-3 | TRBV5-1 | CASRDYETQYF | TGCGCCAGTAGGGACTACGAGACGCAGTATTTT
. | . | TRBJ2-1 | TRBV28 | CASSLPPGDEQFF | TGTGCCAGCAGTTTACCCCCAGGGGATGAGCAGTTCTTC
. | . | TRBJ1-1 | TRBV28 | CASSFHPRSRQDAEAFF | TGTGCCAGCAGTTTCCACCCCAGAAGCCGTCAGGACGCTGAAGCTTTCTTT
. | . | TRBJ1-3 | TRBV5-1 | CASSLIQDSGNTIYF | TGCGCCAGCAGCTTGATCCAGGACTCTGGAAACACCATATATTTT
. | . | TRBJ2-2 | TRBV5-4 | CASSFEGFRGPVF | TGTGCCAGCAGCTTTGAGGGTTTCCGAGGCCCGGTTTTT
TRBD1 | . | TRBJ2-1 | TRBV11-2 | CASSLGQGSYNEQFF | TGTGCCAGCAGCCTCGGACAGGGGTCCTACAATGAGCAGTTCTTC
TRBD2 | . | TRBJ2-3 | TRBV9 | CASSVPLAGGNTDTQYF | TGTGCCAGCAGCGTCCCACTAGCGGGAGGAAACACAGATACGCAGTATTTT
. | . | TRBJ1-3 | TRBV6-1 | CASSEQFGNTIYF | TGTGCCAGCAGTGAGCAATTTGGAAACACCATATATTTT
. | . | TRBJ1-1 | TRBV7-9 | CASSLMSSGNTEAFF | TGTGCCAGCAGCTTAATGTCTTCGGGGAACACTGAAGCTTTCTTT
TRBD1 | . | TRBJ2-1 | TRBV4-1 | CASSRPGQGAEQFF | TGCGCCAGCAGCCGACCGGGACAGGGGGCTGAGCAGTTCTTC
. | . | TRBJ2-5 | TRBV6-5 | CASSYSRETQYF | TGTGCCAGCAGTTACTCGCGGGAGACCCAGTACTTC
TRBD2 | . | TRBJ2-5 | TRBV5-1 | CASSLEAGGPGTQYF | TGCGCCAGCAGCTTGGAAGCGGGAGGCCCAGGGACCCAGTACTTC
TRBD2 | . | TRBJ2-5 | TRBV27 | CASRPRGSLNGRAYETQYF | TGTGCCAGCAGGCCTCGGGGTTCATTAAACGGGAGGGCTTACGAGACCCAGTACTTC
. | . | TRBJ2-3 | TRBV6-1 | CASSDSWSDTQYF | TGTGCCAGCAGTGATTCATGGTCAGATACGCAGTATTTT
TRBD1 | . | TRBJ2-6 | TRBV5-1 | CASSLGDRAVLTF | TGCGCCAGCAGCTTGGGCGACAGGGCAGTCCTGACTTTC
TRBD2 | . | TRBJ2-7 | TRBV4-1 | CASSFGLAGGSGYEQYF | TGCGCCAGCAGCTTTGGACTAGCGGGAGGGTCAGGCTACGAGCAGTACTTC
. | . | TRBJ2-7 | TRBV6-1 | CASSPQWGRTYEQYF | TGTGCCAGCAGTCCCCAGTGGGGCCGGACCTACGAGCAGTACTTC
TRBD1 | . | TRBJ1-4 | TRBV5-1 | CASSLWTGGVDEKLFF | TGCGCCAGCAGCTTGTGGACAGGGGGCGTTGATGAAAAACTGTTTTTT
. | . | TRBJ2-3 | TRBV5-4 | CASSLESLDTQYF | TGTGCCAGCAGCTTGGAGTCTTTGGATACGCAGTATTTT